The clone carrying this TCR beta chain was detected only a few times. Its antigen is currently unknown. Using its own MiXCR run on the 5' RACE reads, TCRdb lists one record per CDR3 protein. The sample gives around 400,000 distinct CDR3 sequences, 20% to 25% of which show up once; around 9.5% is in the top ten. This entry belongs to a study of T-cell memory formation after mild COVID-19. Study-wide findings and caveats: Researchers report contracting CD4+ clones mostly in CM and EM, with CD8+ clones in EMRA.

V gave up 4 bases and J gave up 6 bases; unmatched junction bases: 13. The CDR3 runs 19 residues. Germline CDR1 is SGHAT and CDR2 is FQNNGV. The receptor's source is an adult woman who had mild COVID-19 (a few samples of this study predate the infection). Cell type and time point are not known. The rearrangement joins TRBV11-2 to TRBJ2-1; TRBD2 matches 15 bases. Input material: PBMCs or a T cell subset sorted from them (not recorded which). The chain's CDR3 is CASSYPGLAGGRFLNEQFF. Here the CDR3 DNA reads TGTGCCAGCAGCTACCCGGGACTAGCGGGAGGTCGGTTCCTCAATGAGCAGTTCTTC.